These 31 T cell receptor beta chains were sequenced from one sample in a study of blood T cells in healthy people across ages. Alongside a J-beta primer mix, a sample-barcoded 5' primer served in a second PCR lasting about 6 to 11 cycles. TCRdb ran MiXCR on the 5' RACE reads and lists one entry per CDR3 protein. Of hundreds of thousands of distinct CDR3 sequences listed, roughly 25% are singletons. These same records also appear under a second study, on T cells of mothers and their children.

Sequencing used blood. The receptor set was obtained from a boy younger than 18 in good health.

The V call is TRBV7-6, the J call TRBJ1-1; the match to TRBD1 covers 9 bases. Germline V gene data show CDR1 as SGHVS and CDR2 as FNYEAQ. The CDR3 is made up of 19 amino acids. J was trimmed by 0 bases and V by 5 bases; bases with no gene match: 16. In DNA, the CDR3 is TGTGCCAGCAGCGTCAAGGCGGGACAGGGTTTTGGGATGAACACTGAAGCTTTCTTT. Protein product: CASSVKAGQGFGMNTEAFF.

The rearrangement joins TRBV27 to TRBJ2-7; D may be TRBD2 (6 bases). Germline assignment: CDR1 MNHEY and CDR2 SMNVEV (reference sequence). The V gene lost 1 base and the J gene lost 0 bases, with 13 bases spanning the gap. The CDR3 is 16 amino acids. In DNA form, the CDR3 reads TGTGCCAGCAGTTTATGGGCCGGGAGCGGCTCCTACGAGCAGTACTTC. This codes for CASSLWAGSGSYEQYF.

This clonotype was found many times. V usage is TRBV13 and J usage is TRBJ2-7, with D unresolved. Germline lookup yields CDR1 PRHDT and CDR2 FYEKMQ (reference sequence). The CDR3 extends over 15 amino acids. Trimming pared 0 bases from V and 2 bases from J, leaving 11 bases between. As DNA, the CDR3 is TGTGCCAGCAGCTTAGGCCGAGGCGGAGCCTACGAGCAGTACTTC. It codes for CASSLGRGGAYEQYF.

This clonotype was recorded only once. The chain recombines TRBV13 with TRBJ1-4; 7 bases agree with TRBD1. This CDR3 is built from 14 residues. Germline assignment: CDR1 PRHDT and CDR2 FYEKMQ (reference sequence). After removal of 3 bases from V and 7 bases from J, the junction contained 5 bases not matched to a gene. Written as DNA, the CDR3 is TGTGCCAGCAGCTTCCAGGGGGGGGCTGAAAAACTGTTTTTT. Translating it yields CASSFQGGAEKLFF.

The V and J genes are TRBV4-3 and TRBJ2-5; D possibly corresponds to TRBD1 (5 bases). The closer fit of TRBJ2-1 to the DNA end suggests the J call may be wrong. CDR1 is LGHNA, CDR2 YSLEER, per germline. This CDR3 is 13 amino acids long. CDR3 coding DNA: TGCGCCAGCAGCCAGAAGCAGGGCATTACGCAGTTCTTC. This sequence encodes CASSQKQGITQFF.

The chain carries TRBV12-5 and TRBJ2-5; 7 nucleotides line up with TRBD2. V dropped 7 bases and J dropped 1; count of bases not matched to a gene: 9. In germline, CDR1 is LGHNT, CDR2 FRNRAP. The CDR3 runs 15 residues. In DNA, the CDR3 is TGTGCTAGTGCTCCCGGGACTACCATCCAAGAGACCCAGTACTTC. Its translation is CASAPGTTIQETQYF.

This clonotype was picked up a small number of times. The CDR3 does not end in the conserved phenylalanine or tryptophan, so this is likely a read error. The CDR3, as DNA: TGTGCCAGCAGTCCCCCGGGACTAGTCACTGAGCAGTTCCTC. The encoded protein is CASSPPGLVTEQFL. The chain joins TRBV12-3 or TRBV12-4 to TRBJ2-5; 8 bases map to TRBD2. The assigned J gene may be wrong: the sequence end matches TRBJ2-1 better. The CDR3 totals 14 residues.

This clonotype was found a few times. V usage is TRBV9 and J usage is TRBJ1-1; D remains ambiguous. The CDR3 runs 14 residues. Trimming took off 0 bases at V and 1 base at J, with 7 bases between the two ends. Per germline, CDR1 SGDLS and CDR2 YYNGEE. In nucleotides, the CDR3 is TGTGCCAGCAGCGTAGGTCTCAGGAACACTGAAGCTTTCTTT. Translating gives CASSVGLRNTEAFF.

CDR3 nucleotide sequence: TGTGCCAGCAGCCCTAATCCAGGCTCACCCCTCCACTTT. Its protein is CASSPNPGSPLHF. The J gene is TRBJ1-6, the V gene TRBV13; D is unclear. Germline-derived CDR1 and CDR2 are PRHDT and FYEKMQ (reference sequence). The CDR3 covers 13 residues. Deletions cut 5 bases from V and 10 bases from J, with 12 bases between.

This clonotype was found a few times. The chain has TRBV7-9 and TRBJ2-5; D perhaps matches TRBD1 (6 bases). The V gene's germline CDR1 is SEHNR and CDR2 FQNEAQ (reference sequence). The CDR3 is 15 residues long. Trimming took off 6 bases at V and 5 bases at J, with 19 bases between the two ends. The CDR3: CASRNRPTGSETQYF. For the CDR3, the DNA is TGTGCCAGCAGAAACAGACCCACAGGGTCGGAGACCCAGTACTTC. Complete variable domain (other parts from reference TRBV7-9 and TRBJ2-5): DTGVSQNPRHKITKRGQNVTFRCDPISEHNRLYWYRQTLGQGPEFLTYFQNEAQLEKSRLLSDRFSAERPKGSFSTLEIQRTEQGDSAMYLCASRNRPTGSETQYFGPGTRLLVL.

This clonotype was detected a few times. The CDR3 nucleotides read TGTGCCAGCAGCTTAGGAGCTGGGGTCACAGATACGCAGTATTTT. Protein product: CASSLGAGVTDTQYF. The chain couples TRBV7-2 to TRBJ2-3; no clear D. Trimming left V 1 base short and J 2 bases short, with 10 bases between. The CDR3 has 15 amino acids. Looked up from germline, CDR1 is SGHTA and CDR2 is FQGNSA.

The chain employs TRBV24-1 and TRBJ1-5, with D uncertain. There are 14 residues in the CDR3. CDR1 and CDR2 from the germline V gene are KGHDR and SFDVKD. Trimming took off 2 bases at V and 7 bases at J, with 11 bases between the two ends. DNA for the CDR3: TGTGCCACCAGTGATTCAACCCTTTGGCAGCCCCAGCATTTT. This sequence encodes CATSDSTLWQPQHF.

The chain recombines TRBV7-9 with TRBJ1-2; TRBD1 might be the D (5 bases). Germline assignment: CDR1 SEHNR and CDR2 FQNEAQ (reference sequence). The CDR3 is 13 residues long. V lost 8 bases, J lost 3 bases, and 13 bases lay in between. The CDR3 sequence is CASRPGNYYGYTF. The CDR3 nucleotides are TGTGCCAGCCGCCCAGGGAACTACTATGGCTACACCTTC. The full variable domain, with the rest looked up from reference TRBV7-9 and TRBJ1-2, is DTGVSQNPRHKITKRGQNVTFRCDPISEHNRLYWYRQTLGQGPEFLTYFQNEAQLEKSRLLSDRFSAERPKGSFSTLEIQRTEQGDSAMYLCASRPGNYYGYTFGSGTRLTVV.

This clonotype was picked up a small number of times. This chain uses TRBV5-1 with TRBJ2-3; D is undetermined. The CDR3 covers 14 residues. V was pared by 1 base and J by 5 bases, with 11 bases between. Looked up from germline, CDR1 is SGHRS and CDR2 is YFSETQ. CDR3 sequence reads: CASSLPQRLDTQYF. The CDR3 nucleotides are TGCGCCAGCAGCTTGCCCCAGAGATTAGATACGCAGTATTTT.

This clonotype was seen only a few times. The chain recombines TRBV15 with TRBJ2-2, with 10 bases fitting TRBD2. From germline, CDR1 is LNHNV and CDR2 YYDKDF (reference sequence). The CDR3 runs 15 residues. The J segment lost 6 bases and the V segment lost 1 base, leaving 2 bases of the junction unmatched. The CDR3 here is CATSRVSGGPGELFF. In nucleotides, the CDR3 is TGTGCCACCAGCAGAGTTAGCGGGGGGCCCGGGGAGCTGTTTTTT. Full variable domain (missing parts from reference TRBV15 and TRBJ2-2): DAMVIQNPRYQVTQFGKPVTLSCSQTLNHNVMYWYQQKSSQAPKLLFHYYDKDFNNEADTPDNFQSRRPNTSFCFLDIRSPGLGDTAMYLCATSRVSGGPGELFFGEGSRLTVL.

This clonotype occurred a few times. This chain connects TRBV4-1 to TRBJ2-1; tentatively, D is TRBD2 (6 bases). In germline, CDR1 is MGHRA, CDR2 YSYEKL. The CDR3 runs 18 residues. Trimming took off 5 bases at V and 0 bases at J, with 20 bases between the two ends. CDR3 amino acids: CASSFHPSSASSYNEQFF. The CDR3 coding sequence is TGCGCCAGCAGCTTCCATCCCTCTAGCGCGAGCTCCTACAATGAGCAGTTCTTC.

The rearrangement uses TRBV6-2 or TRBV6-3 and TRBJ2-3; perhaps TRBD2 as D (6 bases). The CDR3 has 15 residues. The ends were cut back, 6 bases at V and 4 bases at J, with 17 bases in the middle. Germline V gives CDR1 MNHEY, CDR2 SVGEGT. The DNA for the CDR3 is TGTGCCAGCAGCGACCGACTAGTTGTCCCAGATACGCAGTATTTT. Translation gives CASSDRLVVPDTQYF.

The count of this clonotype is one. This sequence joins TRBV7-9 and TRBJ2-7, with no clear D. V lost 5 bases to trimming and J lost 1 base, with 12 bases between them. Germline CDR1 is SEHNR and CDR2 is FQNEAQ (reference sequence). This CDR3 is built from 14 residues. CDR3 bases: TGTGCCAGCAGCCCCTCCCCGTATTCCTACGAGCAGTACTTC. Its translation is CASSPSPYSYEQYF.

The chain employs TRBV7-9 and TRBJ1-4, with 7 bases that match TRBD1. This CDR3 region has 15 residues. The trim removed 5 bases at V and 6 bases at J, leaving 9 bases unmatched. The germline gives CDR1 SEHNR, CDR2 FQNEAQ (reference sequence). The CDR3 reads CASSPLGTEDEKLFF. The CDR3 DNA reads as TGTGCCAGCAGCCCCTTAGGGACAGAAGATGAAAAACTGTTTTTT.

This sequence joins TRBV14 and TRBJ2-5; no firm D call. The J call could be wrong; TRBJ2-7 is a better fit for the DNA end. The CDR3 spans 14 residues. Germline CDR1 reads SGHDN; CDR2 reads FVKESK. CDR3 nucleotides: TGTGCCAGCAGCCAAGAACCGGTACCCTACGAGCAGTACTTC. As protein: CASSQEPVPYEQYF.

This clonotype has only a few counts. The V and J genes are TRBV20-1 and TRBJ2-2; 13 positions match TRBD2. The junction had 7 bases not matched to a gene; V was cut back by 6 bases and J by 3 bases. The germline CDR1 and CDR2 sequences are DFQATT and SNEGSKA (reference sequence). This CDR3 region has 16 residues. The CDR3 DNA is TGCAGTGCAGGGACTAGCGGGAATAGAGACACCGGGGAGCTGTTTTTT. Amino acids: CSAGTSGNRDTGELFF.

This sequence joins TRBV15 and TRBJ2-2, with unresolved D. This CDR3 contains 14 residues. V was shortened by 4 bases and J by 0 bases, with 6 bases between the two germline ends. Germline V gene lookup returns CDR1 LNHNV and CDR2 YYDKDF (reference sequence). CDR3 DNA sequence: TGTGCCACCAGCACGGTGGCGAACACCGGGGAGCTGTTTTTT. Its translation: CATSTVANTGELFF.

J is TRBJ1-1 and V is TRBV20-1; D is ambiguous. In germline, CDR1 is DFQATT, CDR2 SNEGSKA (reference sequence). V lost 0 bases to trimming and J lost 5 bases, with 13 bases between them. The CDR3 covers 14 residues. CDR3 DNA sequence: TGCAGTGCTAGAGACCGCCGGATTTGGACTGAAGCTTTCTTT. This codes for CSARDRRIWTEAFF.

The chain is built from TRBV5-6 and TRBJ2-5; TRBD2 is a possible D gene (6 bases). The J call is in doubt because the DNA end fits TRBJ2-7 better. CDR1 and CDR2 (germline): SGHDT, YYEEEE. The CDR3 totals 14 residues. The CDR3 loop is CASALAEATYEQYF. The CDR3 nucleotides read TGTGCCAGCGCGTTAGCGGAGGCCACCTACGAGCAGTACTTC.

The chain carries TRBV19 and TRBJ1-1; tentative D call: TRBD1 (5 bases). The CDR3 runs 15 residues. In germline, CDR1 is LNHDA, CDR2 SQIVND (reference sequence). Trimming pared 4 bases from V and 5 bases from J, leaving 17 bases between. The CDR3 DNA sequence: TGTGCCAGTAGTACCCAGGGTGCCGGGAGTACTGAAGCTTTCTTT. Its protein is CASSTQGAGSTEAFF.

Turning to this clonotype: Its ends do not fully match the called genes, so a read error is possible. V gene TRBV5-1 combines with J gene TRBJ2-7; 10 bases match TRBD2. The germline CDR1 and CDR2 sequences are SGHRS and YFSETQ. This CDR3 contains 16 residues. CDR3 sequence (DNA): TGCGCCAGCAGCTTGCAGGCTAGCGGGAGCTCCTACGACCAGTACTTC. This sequence encodes CASSLQASGSSYDQYF.

The chain carries TRBV7-2 and TRBJ2-4; D is ambiguous. The CDR3 consists of 17 residues. CDR1 SGHTA and CDR2 FQGNSA come from the germline V gene. Trimming left V 3 bases short and J 0 bases short, with 15 bases between. The CDR3 DNA reads TGTGCCAGCAGCTTGACACGGTTTAACCTAGCCAAAAACATTCAGTACTTC. Translation: CASSLTRFNLAKNIQYF.

The genes are TRBV7-9 and TRBJ2-1; D is possibly TRBD1 or TRBD2 (6 bases each). The CDR3 loop spans 12 amino acids. CDR1 and CDR2 from the germline V gene are SEHNR and FQNEAQ (reference sequence). V was shortened by 3 bases and J by 15 bases, with 15 bases between the two germline ends. In DNA form, the CDR3 reads TGTGCCAGCAGCTTGGAGGGGGGAGTCCGGTTCTTC. This gives the protein CASSLEGGVRFF.

This clonotype was found a few times. The chain carries TRBV10-2 and TRBJ1-5; maybe TRBD1 (5 bases). Germline V gene data show CDR1 as WSHSY and CDR2 as SAAADI. Deletions cut 2 bases from V and 0 bases from J, with 11 bases between. This CDR3 is built from 16 residues. The CDR3 loop is CASSEGAVYSNQPQHF. CDR3 bases: TGCGCCAGCAGTGAGGGGGCAGTTTATAGCAATCAGCCCCAGCATTTT.

This clonotype occurred a few times. This sequence joins TRBV7-2 and TRBJ2-6; D is unclear. CDR3 size: 15 residues. Germline assignment: CDR1 SGHTA and CDR2 FQGNSA. The V and J ends lost 4 bases and 2 bases respectively, with 9 bases between them. The CDR3 protein is CASSYGWAGANVLTF. Written as DNA, the CDR3 is TGTGCCAGCAGCTATGGGTGGGCTGGGGCCAACGTCCTGACTTTC.

This rearrangement joins TRBV7-2 to TRBJ2-7; 8 bases match TRBD2. CDR1 and CDR2 (germline): SGHTA, FQGNSA. The V segment lost 5 bases and the J segment 0 bases; nucleotides outside the gene matches: 15. The CDR3 extends over 18 amino acids. CDR3 residues: CASSPYRTSGLSSYEQYF. As DNA, the CDR3 is TGTGCCAGCAGCCCGTATAGAACTAGCGGTTTAAGCTCCTACGAGCAGTACTTC.